The 3 T cell receptor beta chains reported below all come from one sample, sequenced in a study of blood T cell repertoires in COVID-19 (TCRdb year 2020). Libraries were made using the immunoSEQ multiplex PCR assay. TCRdb holds this immuneACCESS table with in-frame rearrangements only. Some clones are missing; in checked studies, unresolved V genes explain under half, and the rest has no known cause. The sample table contains 180,000 or so clones; only one count was recorded for over 75% of them. Of the sample, just under 2.5% is held by the ten largest clones. The material sequenced was peripheral blood. The receptors were sampled from a man aged 35-49 years with active or convalescent COVID-19.

V and J are TRBV18 and TRBJ2-2, with 12 bases lining up with TRBD2. Germline-derived CDR1 and CDR2 are KGHSH and LQKENI. The CDR3 contains 17 residues. Unmatched junction bases numbered 3, after V lost 3 bases and J lost 1 base. The chain's CDR3 is CASSPSLAGGNTGELFF. CDR3 DNA: TGTGCCAGCTCACCCTCACTAGCGGGGGGGAACACCGGGGAGCTGTTTTTT.

This clone has just a few counts. The V call is TRBV7-8, the J call TRBJ2-1; possibly TRBD2 for D (6 bases). This CDR3 comprises 14 residues. Trimming removed 4 bases at V and 8 bases at J, with 15 bases between. Germline CDR1 reads SGHVS; CDR2 reads FQNEAQ. CDR3 sequence (DNA): TGTGCCAGCAGCTCATCTAGCGTTCCCCATGAGCAGTTCTTC. Protein: CASSSSSVPHEQFF.

This clone was seen only once. V gene TRBV7-2 combines with J gene TRBJ2-2; 7 bases fit TRBD2. Trimming took 0 bases from V and 10 from J; bases not matched to a gene: 8. The CDR3 runs to 15 residues. Germline loops: CDR1 SGHTA, CDR2 FQGNSA. For the CDR3, the DNA is TGTGCCAGCAGCTTAGCGCCCTGGGGGGGGAAGGAGCTGTTTTTT. Translated: CASSLAPWGGKELFF.